This TCR beta chain stems from a study of Ad26.COV2.S vaccination and SARS-CoV-2 variants. Background on the study: Ad26.COV2.S given intramuscularly, once or twice 56 days apart.

This CDR3 is 11 amino acids long. Trimming shortened V by 6 bases and J by 4 bases, and 7 bases separated the two germline ends. Germline loops: CDR1 MDHEN, CDR2 SYDVKM. About this clone: The antigen is undetermined. Other DNA sequences within the sample encode an identical CDR3.

Produced via immunoSEQ multiplex PCR; TCRdb's table is partial and in-frame only. The sample includes about 440,000 clones, about nine tenths seen only once; the top ten take approximately 4.5%. Treatment given: around 19 received Ad26.COV2.S at low or high dose, single or two shots; five or six received placebo; per-sample allocation not given. Sampling occurred on day 63 after the first vaccine or placebo injection. An Ad26 vector that expressed Wuhan-strain SARS-CoV-2 spike constituted the vaccine. Broader study findings: Spike-specific CD8+ and CD4+ T cell responses reportedly showed substantial breadth after vaccination. Measurement of non-spike TCR breadth gave similar results in vaccine and placebo recipients.

The V gene is TRBV28, the J gene TRBJ2-7; weak D call: TRBD1 (6 bases). The source of this sequence is a person between 18 and 60 years old who received the Ad26.COV2.S COVID-19 vaccine or a placebo. The sequenced sample was peripheral blood, obtained in a trial of Ad26.COV2.S vaccine versus placebo. CDR3: CASRDSYEQYF. CDR3 DNA: TGTGCCAGCAGGGACAGTTACGAGCAGTACTTC. Full variable domain (outside the CDR3, taken from reference TRBV28 and TRBJ2-7): DVKVTQSSRYLVKRTGEKVFLECVQDMDHENMFWYRQDPGLGLRLIYFSYDVKMKEKGDIPEGYSVSREKKERFSLILESASTNQTSMYLCASRDSYEQYFGPGTRLTVT.